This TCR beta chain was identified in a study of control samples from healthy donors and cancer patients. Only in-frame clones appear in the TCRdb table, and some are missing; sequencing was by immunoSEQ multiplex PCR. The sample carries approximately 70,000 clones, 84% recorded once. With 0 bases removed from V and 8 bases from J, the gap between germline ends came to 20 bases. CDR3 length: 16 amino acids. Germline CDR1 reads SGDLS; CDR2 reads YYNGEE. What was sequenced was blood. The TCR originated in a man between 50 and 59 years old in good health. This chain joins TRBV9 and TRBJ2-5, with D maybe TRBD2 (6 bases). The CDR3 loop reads CASSVEEGKRPSTQYF. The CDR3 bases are TGTGCCAGCAGCGTAGAGGAGGGGAAGAGACCCAGTACCCAGTACTTC. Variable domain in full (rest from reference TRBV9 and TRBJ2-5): DSGVTQTPKHLITATGQRVTLRCSPRSGDLSVYWYQQSLDQGLQFLIQYYNGEERAKGNILERFSAQQFPDLHSELNLSSLELGDSALYFCASSVEEGKRPSTQYFGPGTRLLVL.